What follows are 20 T cell receptor beta chains derived from one specimen sequenced in a study of beta chain features in type 1 diabetes. Overall study findings and caveats: Moderate but significant shortening of TCRB CDR3s was recorded in all four CD4+ subsets from Type 1 diabetes patients.

Which antigens these TCRs recognize remains unknown. The authors reverse transcribed all of the isolated RNA, so sequencing captured expressed TCRB transcripts. Data came from immunoSEQ multiplex PCR; TCRdb stores just in-frame clones and leaves some out. The sample contains roughly 160,000 clones, around 7.8% of which appear only once. Source material: central memory CD4+ T cells from blood. The source is a woman aged 40 to 50 with type 1 diabetes.

This clone was seen ten or more times. The V gene is TRBV27, the J gene TRBJ2-4; TRBD2 matches 11 bases. With 0 bases clipped from V and 6 bases from J, the junction kept 7 bases outside the gene matches. CDR3 length: 17 residues. The germline gives CDR1 MNHEY, CDR2 SMNVEV (reference sequence). The CDR3 region is CASSLSGLAGGGNIQYF. Written as DNA, the CDR3 is TGTGCCAGCAGTTTATCAGGCCTAGCGGGAGGCGGAAACATTCAGTACTTC.

The chain has TRBV5-4 and TRBJ1-1; D not certain. The ends were cut back, 2 bases at V and 5 bases at J, with 7 bases in the middle. Germline CDR1 reads SGHNT; CDR2 reads YYREEE (reference sequence). CDR3 length: 12 residues. CDR3 DNA: TGTGCCAGCAGCTTTGATGAGACTGAAGCTTTCTTT. Translating gives CASSFDETEAFF. Using reference TRBV5-4 and TRBJ1-1 for the parts outside the CDR3, the full variable domain is ETGVTQSPTHLIKTRGQQVTLRCSSQSGHNTVSWYQQALGQGPQFIFQYYREEENGRGNFPPRFSGLQFPNYSSELNVNALELDDSALYLCASSFDETEAFFGQGTRLTVV.

The table lists this clone with a few counts. The rearrangement joins TRBV6-4 to TRBJ2-3; tentative D call: TRBD2 (7 bases). Germline CDR1 and CDR2: MRHNA and SNTAGT. The CDR3 covers 14 residues. V lost 6 bases and J 3 bases, leaving 13 bases between the germline ends. The CDR3 loop is CASSSAGATDTQYF. The CDR3 DNA follows: TGTGCCAGCAGCTCCGCGGGGGCAACAGATACGCAGTATTTT.

This chain links TRBV5-4 with TRBJ1-2; 10 nucleotides line up with TRBD1. CDR3 size: 14 residues. The V gene's germline CDR1 is SGHNT and CDR2 YYREEE (reference sequence). The V gene end was trimmed by 4 bases and the J gene end by 2 bases; junction bases not matched to a gene: 2. CDR3 bases: TGTGCCAGCAGCCCGGGACAGGGGAACTATGGCTACACCTTC. Translating gives CASSPGQGNYGYTF.

The rearrangement joins TRBV7-7 to TRBJ2-7, with TRBD1 identical over 11 bases. The CDR3 is 13 amino acids. Germline V gene data show CDR1 as SSHAT and CDR2 as FNYEAQ (reference sequence). The V and J ends lost 5 bases and 7 bases, in that order; junction bases with no gene match: 4. The CDR3 loop reads CASSPGTGGEQYF. DNA of the CDR3: TGTGCCAGCAGCCCCGGGACAGGGGGAGAGCAGTACTTC.

The chain carries TRBV5-5 and TRBJ2-7; D is uncertain. V dropped 3 bases and J dropped 0 bases, with 13 bases sitting between them. This CDR3 spans 15 amino acids. The germline gives CDR1 SGHKS, CDR2 YYEKEE (reference sequence). The chain's CDR3 is CASSSNPGSSYEQYF. CDR3 DNA sequence: TGTGCCAGCAGCTCAAACCCGGGTTCCTCCTACGAGCAGTACTTC.

Ten or more counts support this clone. CDR3 in DNA: TGTGCCAGCAGCGCCCGGGGGGGCCGAGGCGAGACCCAGTACTTC. Translation gives CASSARGGRGETQYF. This chain joins TRBV9 and TRBJ2-5; 8 bases align to TRBD2. The CDR3 covers 15 residues. Per germline, CDR1 SGDLS and CDR2 YYNGEE. V shed 3 bases and J 5 bases; nucleotides not matched to a gene: 9.

There are a few counts of this clone. The chain uses TRBV2 and TRBJ1-5, with D unresolved. V gave up 11 bases and J gave up 4 bases, with 15 bases separating them. The CDR3 spans 13 residues. Germline lookup yields CDR1 SNHLY and CDR2 FYNNEI. The CDR3 is CASQALLNQPQHF. DNA of the CDR3: TGTGCCTCTCAAGCGTTGCTAAATCAGCCCCAGCATTTT.

The chain is built from TRBV13 and TRBJ1-3; no reliable D call. Germline CDR1 reads PRHDT; CDR2 reads FYEKMQ (reference sequence). V gave up 5 bases and J gave up 1 base, with 9 bases separating them. The CDR3 spans 14 residues. The CDR3 loop reads CASSGGSSGNTIYF. Written as DNA, the CDR3 is TGTGCCAGCAGCGGAGGGAGTTCTGGAAACACCATATATTTT.

Only a few counts were recorded for this clone. The chain carries TRBV9 and TRBJ1-2; no clear D gene. Trimming took off 3 bases at V and 5 bases at J, with 14 bases between the two ends. The CDR3 runs to 14 residues. In germline, CDR1 is SGDLS, CDR2 YYNGEE. The CDR3 loop is CASSATSEGYGYTF. CDR3 nucleotide sequence: TGTGCCAGCAGCGCGACATCCGAGGGATATGGCTACACCTTC.

This clone has only a few counts. The rearrangement uses TRBV9 and TRBJ2-7, with TRBD1 as a possible D gene (6 bases). Germline V gene data show CDR1 as SGDLS and CDR2 as YYNGEE. With 0 bases removed from V and 6 bases from J, the gap between germline ends came to 16 bases. The CDR3 runs 15 residues. In DNA form, the CDR3 reads TGTGCCAGCAGCGTAGGGACAGCCCCATCTGGCGAGCAGTACTTC. This gives the protein CASSVGTAPSGEQYF. Filled out from reference TRBV9 and TRBJ2-7, the complete variable domain reads DSGVTQTPKHLITATGQRVTLRCSPRSGDLSVYWYQQSLDQGLQFLIQYYNGEERAKGNILERFSAQQFPDLHSELNLSSLELGDSALYFCASSVGTAPSGEQYFGPGTRLTVT.

This chain joins TRBV9 and TRBJ2-3; 8 bases match TRBD2. J was trimmed by 1 base and V by 0 bases; bases with no gene match: 4. This CDR3 is built from 16 residues. Germline V gene lookup returns CDR1 SGDLS and CDR2 YYNGEE. CDR3 coding DNA: TGTGCCAGCAGCGTAGTAGGAGCGGGGGGCACAGATACGCAGTATTTT. Its protein product is CASSVVGAGGTDTQYF.

This clone was counted a few times. This chain links TRBV19 with TRBJ2-6; 8 bases are a match to TRBD1. V gave up 8 bases and J gave up 0 bases; unmatched junction bases: 9. This CDR3 is built from 17 residues. The V gene's germline CDR1 is LNHDA and CDR2 SQIVND (reference sequence). The CDR3: CASQDRARSSGANVLTF. The CDR3 nucleotides read TGTGCCAGTCAGGACAGGGCCCGCTCCTCTGGGGCCAACGTCCTGACTTTC.

This clone was picked up a small number of times. The chain couples TRBV19 to TRBJ2-6; 9 bases match TRBD1. The CDR3 runs 16 residues. CDR1 and CDR2 (germline): LNHDA, SQIVND (reference sequence). Germline trimming cut 7 bases from V and 0 bases from J; bases unmatched to any gene: 4. The CDR3 loop is CASNRGLYSGANVLTF. As DNA, the CDR3 is TGTGCCAGTAACAGGGGGCTTTACTCTGGGGCCAACGTCCTGACTTTC.

The rearrangement joins TRBV7-2 to TRBJ1-5, with 7 bases aligning to TRBD1. The germline gives CDR1 SGHTA, CDR2 FQGNSA. This CDR3 is 16 amino acids long. V trimming: 1 base; J trimming: 0 bases; junction bases outside the gene matches: 3. CDR3 residues: CASSLVGTDSNQPQHF. In nucleotides, the CDR3 is TGTGCCAGCAGCTTAGTAGGGACAGATAGCAATCAGCCCCAGCATTTT.

This clone was recorded a few times. The V gene is TRBV5-8, the J gene TRBJ2-2; 13 bases map to TRBD2. V gave up 3 bases and J gave up 6 bases; unmatched junction bases: 8. CDR1 and CDR2 (germline): SGHTS, YDEGEE. The CDR3 sequence is 17 residues long. The CDR3 DNA follows: TGTGCCAGCAGCTCGTCGGCAACTAGCGGGAGGGCCGGGGAGCTGTTTTTT. Its protein is CASSSSATSGRAGELFF.

This chain links TRBV27 with TRBJ2-7; 8 bases match TRBD2. Germline assignment: CDR1 MNHEY and CDR2 SMNVEV (reference sequence). V was clipped by 6 bases and J by 7 bases; unmatched bases: 5. This CDR3 has 12 amino acids. The CDR3: CASSRRGGEQYF. The CDR3 DNA reads TGTGCCAGCAGCCGACGGGGGGGGGAGCAGTACTTC.

The chain uses TRBV6-5 and TRBJ2-6, with D possibly TRBD1 on 6 matching bases. The V and J ends lost 5 bases and 3 bases respectively, with 11 bases between them. Germline V gene lookup returns CDR1 MNHEY and CDR2 SVGAGI. This CDR3 has 15 amino acids. The CDR3 sequence is CASSGGHGGANVLTF. The DNA of the CDR3 is TGTGCCAGCAGTGGGGGCCACGGTGGGGCCAACGTCCTGACTTTC.

This clone was recorded a few times. The chain couples TRBV6-6 to TRBJ2-1; D not certain. Trimming cost V 0 bases and J 4 bases, with 10 bases left between them. Germline V lookup: CDR1 MNHNY, CDR2 SVGAGI (reference sequence). The CDR3 length is 15 residues. The CDR3 DNA is TGTGCCAGCAGTTACTCGGGCACCTCTTACAATGAGCAGTTCTTC. Translated: CASSYSGTSYNEQFF.

This clone was detected only a few times. The chain recombines TRBV29-1 with TRBJ2-3; 8 bases fit TRBD1. The germline V gene has CDR1 SQVTM and CDR2 ANQGSEA. Unmatched junction bases numbered 16, after V lost 8 bases and J lost 0 bases. The CDR3 extends over 17 amino acids. The CDR3 region is CSLVPGQVLYSTDTQYF. CDR3 nucleotides: TGCAGCCTCGTCCCGGGACAGGTTCTGTATAGCACAGATACGCAGTATTTT.